This T cell receptor beta chain was sequenced for a study of shared clonotypes between healthy human individuals. The CDR3 has 14 residues. Unmatched junction bases numbered 3, after V lost 2 bases and J lost 7 bases. CDR1 is MNHNY, CDR2 SVGAGI, per germline (reference sequence). Assay runs were performed at deep level. Spread over ten immunoSEQ deep assay plates, unsorted PBMC DNA underwent sequencing. Here immunoSEQ multiplex PCR was the method, and the copy in TCRdb shows in-frame clones only, minus some. Seen here are 450,000 to 500,000 clones, almost 80% observed once, and the top ten hold about 12%. Notes on this clone: The same CDR3 is also encoded by other DNA sequences in this sample.

The study used 85 million or so PBMCs per unsorted sample for genomic DNA. V and J are TRBV6-6 and TRBJ2-1; TRBD2 matches 9 bases. This clonotype was obtained from a woman in her thirties or forties in good health. Some clones in this sample may be carry-over from other donors' samples. Sequencing was carried out using PBMCs. CDR3 bases: TGTGCCAGCAGTTACCGTAGCGGGAGTAATGAGCAGTTCTTC. Its protein is CASSYRSGSNEQFF.